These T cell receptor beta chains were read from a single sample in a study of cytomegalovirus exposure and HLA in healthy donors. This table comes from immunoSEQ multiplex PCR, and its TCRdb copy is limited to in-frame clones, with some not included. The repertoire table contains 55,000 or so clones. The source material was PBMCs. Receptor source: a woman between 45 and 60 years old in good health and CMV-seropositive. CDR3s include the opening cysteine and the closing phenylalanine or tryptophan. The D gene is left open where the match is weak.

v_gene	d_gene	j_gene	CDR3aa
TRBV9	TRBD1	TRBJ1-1	CASSGGTGNTEAFF
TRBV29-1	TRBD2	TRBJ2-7	CSVEGTSGGEQYF
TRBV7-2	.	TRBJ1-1	CASSLAGANTEAFF
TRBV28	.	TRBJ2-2	CASSLIGWAGSQRPNTGELFF
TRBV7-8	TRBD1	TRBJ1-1	CASSLGDRRTEAFF
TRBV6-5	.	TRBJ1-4	CASKQDPAIEKLFF
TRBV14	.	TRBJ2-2	CASGRGTGELFF
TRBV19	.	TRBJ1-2	CASSRHTTNYGYTF
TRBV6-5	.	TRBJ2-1	CASSYGGTGYNEQFF
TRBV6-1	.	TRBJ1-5	CASSEGLRNQPQHF
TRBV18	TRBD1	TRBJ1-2	CASSTDRGDNYGYTF
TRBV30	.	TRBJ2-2	CAWSATGFLLNTGELFF
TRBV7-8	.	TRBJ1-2	CASSPAGGANYGYTF
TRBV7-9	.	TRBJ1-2	CASSRGTAEPYGYTF
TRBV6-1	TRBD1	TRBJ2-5	CASSDSRGLEETQYF
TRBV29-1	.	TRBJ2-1	CSVGASDNEQFF
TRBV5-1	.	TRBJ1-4	CASSFLAGNEKLFF
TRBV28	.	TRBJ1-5	CASSSGGNSNQPQHF
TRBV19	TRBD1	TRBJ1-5	CASSLRQGHQPQHF
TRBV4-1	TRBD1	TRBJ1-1	CASSQDNLGQAFLF
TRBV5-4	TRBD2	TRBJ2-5	CASSGWSGGGETQYF
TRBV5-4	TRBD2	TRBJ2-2	CASSSGLAGLTGELFF
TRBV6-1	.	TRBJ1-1	CASSVRQMNTEAFF
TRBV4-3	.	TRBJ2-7	CASSQGLANEQYF
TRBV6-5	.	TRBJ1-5	CASSYSAQSNQPQHF
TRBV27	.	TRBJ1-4	CASSGTDATNEKLFF
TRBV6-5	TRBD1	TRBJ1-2	CASTAGQAYGYTF
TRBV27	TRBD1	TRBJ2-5	CASSSMYRGLKGETQYF
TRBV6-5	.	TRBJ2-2	CASSLTPNTGELFF
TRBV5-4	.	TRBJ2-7	CASSPDLRGEQYF
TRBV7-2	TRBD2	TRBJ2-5	CASSLDWRGGRETQYF
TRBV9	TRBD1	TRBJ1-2	CASSSGQGGDYGYTF
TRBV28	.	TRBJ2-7	CASSLAQGPYEQYF
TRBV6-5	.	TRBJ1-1	CASSYWRDGEAFF
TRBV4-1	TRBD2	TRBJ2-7	CASSQGTSAAYEQYF
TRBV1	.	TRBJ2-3	CTSSQVPTDTQYF
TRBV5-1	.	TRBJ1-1	CASSLKGTEAFF
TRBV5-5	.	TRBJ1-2	CASSLGGSDVYGYTF
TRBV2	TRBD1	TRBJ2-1	CASGTGVFNEQFF
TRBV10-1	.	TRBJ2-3	CASSELPSLASSTDTQYF
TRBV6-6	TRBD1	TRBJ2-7	CASSPAPGQGRYEQYF
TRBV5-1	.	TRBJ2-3	CASSFTGGLSDTQYF
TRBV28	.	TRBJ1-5	CASNPFMADPQHF
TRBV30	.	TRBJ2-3	CAWSRLDTQYF
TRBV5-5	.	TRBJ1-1	CASSLESPNTEAFF
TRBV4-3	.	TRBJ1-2	CASSRQGKEDGYTF
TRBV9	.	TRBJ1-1	CASSVERGTEAFF
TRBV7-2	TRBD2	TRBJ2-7	CASSPLGLEIGDAF
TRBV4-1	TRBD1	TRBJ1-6	CASSQEEGAAPLHF